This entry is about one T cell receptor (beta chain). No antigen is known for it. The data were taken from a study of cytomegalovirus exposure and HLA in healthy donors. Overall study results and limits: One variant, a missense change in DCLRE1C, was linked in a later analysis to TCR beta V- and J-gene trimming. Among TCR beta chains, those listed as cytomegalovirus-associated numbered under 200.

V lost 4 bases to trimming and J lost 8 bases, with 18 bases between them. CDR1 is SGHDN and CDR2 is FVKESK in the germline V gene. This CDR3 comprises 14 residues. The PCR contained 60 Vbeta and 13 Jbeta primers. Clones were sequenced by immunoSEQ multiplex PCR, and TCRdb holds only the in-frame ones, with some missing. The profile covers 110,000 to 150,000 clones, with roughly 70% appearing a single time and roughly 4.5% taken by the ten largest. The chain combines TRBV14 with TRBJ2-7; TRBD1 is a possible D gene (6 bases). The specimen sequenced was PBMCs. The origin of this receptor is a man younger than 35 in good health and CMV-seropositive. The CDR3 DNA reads TGTGCCAGCAGCCGGAGACCAGGGGTTGGGAAGCAGTACTTC. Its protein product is CASSRRPGVGKQYF.